The next 30 T cell receptor beta chains were all read from a single sample in a study of shared clonotypes between healthy human individuals (dated by TCRdb to about 2020). The method behind the library was the immunoSEQ multiplex PCR assay. TCRdb stores this immuneACCESS table with in-frame sequences only. Part of the clones is absent; in the studies checked, under half of the shortfall reflects unresolved V genes, and no reason is known for the rest. The sample yields 2 million to 3 million clones; 80% to 95% were counted once. The ten most abundant clones make up around 0.4% of the sample. Sample: naive CD4+ T cells from PBMCs. The sample's cell subset or site label, decoded: CD45RA+ positively selected. These receptors were taken from a man aged 18 to 30 in good health. Some clones in this sample may be carry-over from other donors' samples.

This chain connects TRBV10-3 to TRBJ2-5; the match to TRBD2 covers 15 bases. The J call is uncertain, as TRBJ2-7 better fits the DNA end. From germline, CDR1 is ENHRY and CDR2 SYGVKD. This CDR3 is 14 amino acids long. In nucleotides, the CDR3 is TGTGCCATCAGTGGGGGACTAGCGGGAGGCGAGCAGTACTTC. Translated, it gives CAISGGLAGGEQYF.

The sample holds a few counts of this clone. V usage is TRBV29-1 and J usage is TRBJ1-2; TRBD1 aligns across 10 bases. The germline gives CDR1 SQVTM, CDR2 ANQGSEA. There are 14 residues in the CDR3. Trimming cost V 7 bases and J 4 bases; bases outside gene matches: 9. The CDR3, as DNA: TGCAGCGGGCTGACAGGGGGCATCGGCTATGGCTACACCTTC. This encodes CSGLTGGIGYGYTF.

The gene calls are TRBV25-1 and TRBJ2-5; D remains ambiguous. The J call is doubtful: the DNA matches TRBJ2-7 better. Germline V gene data show CDR1 as MGHDK and CDR2 as SYGVNS. The CDR3 spans 14 residues. CDR3 DNA: TGTGCCAGCAGTGAGTCAGGTATGTTCTACGAGCAGTACTTC. This gives the protein CASSESGMFYEQYF.

The V gene is TRBV7-2, the J gene TRBJ2-7; 8 bases match TRBD1. The CDR3 has 14 amino acids. CDR1 and CDR2 (germline): SGHTA, FQGNSA. V dropped 1 base and J dropped 4; count of bases not matched to a gene: 3. The CDR3 loop reads CASSLVTGGYEQYF. The CDR3 DNA reads TGTGCCAGCAGCTTAGTAACAGGGGGGTACGAGCAGTACTTC.

The chain couples TRBV4-1 to TRBJ1-3, with D tentatively TRBD1 (5 bases). This CDR3 comprises 17 residues. Trimming took off 1 base at V and 3 bases at J, with 16 bases between the two ends. The germline CDR1 and CDR2 sequences are MGHRA and YSYEKL. DNA for the CDR3: TGCGCCAGCAGCCAAGGGAGGGGTGTAAGAGATGGAAACACCATATATTTT. Translation: CASSQGRGVRDGNTIYF.

The chain employs TRBV19 and TRBJ1-1; TRBD1 matches at 7 bases. The CDR3 loop spans 16 amino acids. Germline CDR1 reads LNHDA; CDR2 reads SQIVND (reference sequence). J was trimmed by 1 base and V by 8 bases; bases with no gene match: 13. CDR3 loop: CASGGPTGRWNTEAFF. The CDR3 nucleotides are TGTGCCAGTGGGGGCCCGACAGGGAGGTGGAACACTGAAGCTTTCTTT.

This clone was counted once. The rearrangement joins TRBV28 to TRBJ1-3; TRBD1 agrees at 7 bases. The germline CDR1 and CDR2 sequences are MDHEN and SYDVKM. After removal of 3 bases from V and 4 bases from J, the junction contained 12 bases not matched to a gene. This CDR3 spans 17 amino acids. The CDR3 sequence is CASSFRGRGQSGNTIYF. In DNA, the CDR3 is TGTGCCAGCAGTTTTAGGGGTAGGGGACAGTCCGGAAACACCATATATTTT.

Notes on this clone: This CDR3 is also generated by other DNA sequences in the sample. V gene TRBV5-1 combines with J gene TRBJ2-5; no clear D. There are 15 residues in the CDR3. V shed 2 bases and J shed 3 bases, with 14 bases lying between them. Germline V gene lookup returns CDR1 SGHRS and CDR2 YFSETQ. The CDR3 nucleotides are TGCGCCAGCAGCTTATTTTTAGGCGGTGAAGAGACCCAGTACTTC. Residues: CASSLFLGGEETQYF.

The chain employs TRBV27 and TRBJ2-7; the match to TRBD1 covers 9 bases. Losses at the gene ends were 2 bases for V and 5 bases for J; bases not matched to a gene: 7. Germline-derived CDR1 and CDR2 are MNHEY and SMNVEV (reference sequence). This CDR3 spans 15 amino acids. CDR3 loop: CASSLLWDRVHEQYF. CDR3 nucleotide sequence: TGTGCCAGCAGTTTACTCTGGGACAGGGTGCACGAGCAGTACTTC.

V usage is TRBV7-8 and J usage is TRBJ2-3, with 7 positions matching TRBD1. CDR1 is SGHVS, CDR2 FQNEAQ, per germline. V gave up 5 bases and J gave up 2 bases; unmatched junction bases: 13. This CDR3 comprises 17 residues. This chain's CDR3 is CASSQGGYPWATDTQYF. In nucleotides, the CDR3 is TGTGCCAGCAGCCAAGGGGGCTACCCTTGGGCCACAGATACGCAGTATTTT. The full variable domain, rest sourced from reference TRBV7-8 and TRBJ2-3, is GAGVSQSPRYKVAKRGQDVALRCDPISGHVSLFWYQQALGQGPEFLTYFQNEAQLDKSGLPSDRFFAERPEGSVSTLKIQRTQQEDSAVYLCASSQGGYPWATDTQYFGPGTRLTVL.

With regard to this clone: The sample contains more than one DNA sequence encoding this CDR3. The J gene is TRBJ2-7, the V gene TRBV5-1; TRBD1 matches at 7 bases. V was pared by 4 bases and J by 0 bases, with 4 bases of the junction left unmatched. This CDR3 comprises 14 residues. From germline, CDR1 is SGHRS and CDR2 YFSETQ. CDR3 region: CASSPDRSSYEQYF. CDR3 DNA: TGCGCCAGCAGCCCGGACAGGAGCTCCTACGAGCAGTACTTC.

The rearrangement joins TRBV6-1 to TRBJ2-7; the D gene is possibly TRBD1 (6 bases). The CDR3 covers 13 residues. Trimming removed 8 bases at V and 7 bases at J, with 18 bases between. Germline CDR1 MNHNS, CDR2 SASEGT. CDR3 bases: TGTGCCAGCGGGGCCAGGGGTTTCGGGGAGCAGTACTTC. This sequence encodes CASGARGFGEQYF.

The genes are TRBV4-1 and TRBJ2-7; D possibly corresponds to TRBD2 (6 bases). Trimming shortened V by 1 base and J by 5 bases, and 18 bases separated the two germline ends. The length of the CDR3 is 16 residues. CDR1 and CDR2 from the germline V gene are MGHRA and YSYEKL. CDR3 nucleotide sequence: TGCGCCAGCAGCCAAGGGAGGGCCCGGGGTGATAACGAGCAGTACTTC. As protein: CASSQGRARGDNEQYF.

The rearrangement uses TRBV4-1 and TRBJ1-1; maybe TRBD1 (6 bases). The germline V gene encodes CDR1 MGHRA and CDR2 YSYEKL. The CDR3 spans 14 residues. V was cut by 4 bases and J by 11 bases, with 20 bases left in between. CDR3 loop: CASSPGDIDRLAFF. The CDR3 nucleotides are TGCGCCAGCAGCCCCGGTGATATCGACAGGCTGGCTTTCTTT.

V usage is TRBV15 and J usage is TRBJ2-5; 8 nucleotides match TRBD2. From germline, CDR1 is LNHNV and CDR2 YYDKDF (reference sequence). With 3 bases clipped from V and 4 bases from J, the junction kept 13 bases outside the gene matches. The CDR3 has 17 amino acids. The CDR3 bases are TGTGCCACCAGCAGTCCTGGTGGTGTAAGCGGGAGAGAGACCCAGTACTTC. This gives the protein CATSSPGGVSGRETQYF. The full variable domain, rest sourced from reference TRBV15 and TRBJ2-5, is DAMVIQNPRYQVTQFGKPVTLSCSQTLNHNVMYWYQQKSSQAPKLLFHYYDKDFNNEADTPDNFQSRRPNTSFCFLDIRSPGLGDTAMYLCATSSPGGVSGRETQYFGPGTRLLVL.

This clone was counted once. The rearrangement uses TRBV5-1 and TRBJ2-3; no clear D gene. Germline lookup yields CDR1 SGHRS and CDR2 YFSETQ. V lost 1 base, J lost 4 bases, and 16 bases lay in between. The CDR3 has 16 residues. CDR3 nucleotides: TGCGCCAGCAGCTTGAGGACCGGCCGATTTGCAGATACGCAGTATTTT. This translates into CASSLRTGRFADTQYF.

This clone was found once. The J gene is TRBJ2-7, the V gene TRBV5-4; TRBD1 matches at 8 bases. The CDR3 is 14 amino acids. The ends lost 0 bases at V and 3 bases at J; junction bases unmatched: 2. CDR1 and CDR2 from the germline V gene are SGHNT and YYREEE (reference sequence). The CDR3 nucleotides read TGTGCCAGCAGCTTGGACAGGGGGGTCTACGAGCAGTACTTC. Its translation is CASSLDRGVYEQYF.

This clone appeared once. The chain carries TRBV7-3 and TRBJ2-1, with D maybe TRBD1 (5 bases). The CDR3 runs to 14 residues. Trimming left V 6 bases short and J 8 bases short, with 17 bases between. Germline CDR1 and CDR2: SGHTA and FQGTGA. The CDR3 DNA is TGTGCCAGCAGTTTTGACAGATACAAGGATGAGCAGTTCTTC. Residues: CASSFDRYKDEQFF.

This clone was seen just once. J is TRBJ1-2 and V is TRBV28; the D is unclear. The CDR3 loop spans 11 amino acids. Per germline, CDR1 MDHEN and CDR2 SYDVKM. Between the trimmed V and J ends, which lost 6 bases and 3 bases, there was a span of 5 bases. CDR3 coding DNA: TGTGCCAGCAGAGCGGACTATGGCTACACCTTC. Translated: CASRADYGYTF.

Notes on this clone: Other DNA sequences of this sample code for an identical CDR3. This sequence joins TRBV5-1 and TRBJ1-3; 8 bases map to TRBD1. This CDR3 has 14 residues. The trim removed 5 bases at V and 4 bases at J, leaving 5 bases unmatched. Per germline, CDR1 SGHRS and CDR2 YFSETQ. Here the CDR3 reads CASSPGGVGNTIYF. The CDR3 DNA follows: TGCGCCAGCAGTCCAGGGGGCGTCGGAAACACCATATATTTT.

The chain links TRBV14 to TRBJ1-1, with a tentative D call TRBD1 (5 bases). The germline gives CDR1 SGHDN, CDR2 FVKESK. The V end lost 1 base, the J end lost 7 bases, and 10 bases lay between the germline ends. This CDR3 is 13 amino acids long. The CDR3 DNA follows: TGTGCCAGCAGCCAAGGCCTTGGGGGTGAAGCTTTCTTT. Translation gives CASSQGLGGEAFF. The complete variable domain, with remaining parts taken from reference TRBV14 and TRBJ1-1, reads EAGVTQFPSHSVIEKGQTVTLRCDPISGHDNLYWYRRVMGKEIKFLLHFVKESKQDESGMPNNRFLAERTGGTYSTLKVQPAELEDSGVYFCASSQGLGGEAFFGQGTRLTVV.

This clone appeared once. At the DNA level, this CDR3 is encoded by other sequences in the same sample as well. This rearrangement joins TRBV10-3 to TRBJ2-7; D remains ambiguous. V lost 3 bases, J lost 0 bases, and 9 bases lay in between. The CDR3 has 14 amino acids. The germline V gene encodes CDR1 ENHRY and CDR2 SYGVKD. CDR3 protein: CAISEAGYSYEQYF. CDR3 sequence (DNA): TGTGCCATCAGTGAAGCCGGCTACTCCTACGAGCAGTACTTC.

This chain uses TRBV28 with TRBJ2-3, with D unclear. Germline loops: CDR1 MDHEN, CDR2 SYDVKM. The CDR3 has 13 amino acids. V was cut by 6 bases and J by 0 bases, with 7 bases left in between. CDR3 sequence: CASRTDSTDTQYF. Here the CDR3 DNA reads TGTGCCAGCAGAACGGACAGCACAGATACGCAGTATTTT.

The gene calls are TRBV27 and TRBJ2-7; D unresolved. There are 15 residues in the CDR3. The germline V gene has CDR1 MNHEY and CDR2 SMNVEV (reference sequence). Trimming removed 4 bases from V and 2 bases from J, with 15 bases in between. The CDR3 bases are TGTGCCAGCAGTTCACTCCGTACAAGACCCTACGAGCAGTACTTC. Its translation: CASSSLRTRPYEQYF.

This chain joins TRBV4-1 and TRBJ2-5, with 8 bases identical to TRBD2. The germline V gene encodes CDR1 MGHRA and CDR2 YSYEKL. This CDR3 contains 15 residues. J was trimmed by 1 base and V by 4 bases; bases with no gene match: 5. The CDR3 loop is CASSLGLAGQETQYF. Written as DNA, the CDR3 is TGCGCCAGCAGCCTTGGACTAGCAGGCCAAGAGACCCAGTACTTC.

CDR3 sequence: CASTPTSGNSYEQYF. The CDR3 nucleotides are TGCGCCAGCACCCCTACTAGCGGGAACTCCTACGAGCAGTACTTC. V is TRBV5-1 and J is TRBJ2-7, with 10 bases matching TRBD2. Germline-derived CDR1 and CDR2 are SGHRS and YFSETQ. This CDR3 region has 15 residues. V was pared by 6 bases and J by 0 bases, with 6 bases of the junction left unmatched.

As to this clone: Distinct nucleotide sequences in the sample also encode this CDR3. V and J are TRBV5-1 and TRBJ2-2; D is perhaps TRBD1 or TRBD2 (6 bases each). This CDR3 is built from 15 residues. With 4 bases removed from V and 0 bases from J, the gap between germline ends came to 10 bases. CDR1 is SGHRS, CDR2 YFSETQ, per germline. CDR3 amino acids: CASSRGQTNTGELFF. The DNA for the CDR3 is TGCGCCAGCAGCCGGGGGCAGACGAACACCGGGGAGCTGTTTTTT.

This chain connects TRBV5-6 to TRBJ1-2, with TRBD1 matching over 9 bases. Germline V gene lookup returns CDR1 SGHDT and CDR2 YYEEEE. This CDR3 has 17 residues. With 3 bases clipped from V and 3 bases from J, the junction kept 12 bases outside the gene matches. The CDR3 region is CASSWPGKQGAYYGYTF. Here the CDR3 DNA reads TGTGCCAGCAGCTGGCCCGGCAAACAGGGGGCTTACTATGGCTACACCTTC.

This clone appeared once. This chain connects TRBV5-1 to TRBJ2-5; tentative D call: TRBD1 (6 bases). The V gene lost 1 base and the J gene lost 0 bases, with 10 bases spanning the gap. Looked up from germline, CDR1 is SGHRS and CDR2 is YFSETQ. The CDR3 is 15 amino acids. The DNA of the CDR3 is TGCGCCAGCAGCTTGACAGGGATGTACCAAGAGACCCAGTACTTC. This codes for CASSLTGMYQETQYF.

This clone occurred once. At one end, the junction sequence differs from germline, possibly due to a read error. V gene TRBV19 combines with J gene TRBJ2-2; D possibly corresponds to TRBD1 (5 bases). The CDR3 runs 17 residues. Germline CDR1 LNHDA, CDR2 SQIVND (reference sequence). In DNA, the CDR3 is TGTGCCAGTAGTCTAGATGGGGTGGACATGTTGGCCGGGGAGCTGTTTTTT. Translation gives CASSLDGVDMLAGELFF.